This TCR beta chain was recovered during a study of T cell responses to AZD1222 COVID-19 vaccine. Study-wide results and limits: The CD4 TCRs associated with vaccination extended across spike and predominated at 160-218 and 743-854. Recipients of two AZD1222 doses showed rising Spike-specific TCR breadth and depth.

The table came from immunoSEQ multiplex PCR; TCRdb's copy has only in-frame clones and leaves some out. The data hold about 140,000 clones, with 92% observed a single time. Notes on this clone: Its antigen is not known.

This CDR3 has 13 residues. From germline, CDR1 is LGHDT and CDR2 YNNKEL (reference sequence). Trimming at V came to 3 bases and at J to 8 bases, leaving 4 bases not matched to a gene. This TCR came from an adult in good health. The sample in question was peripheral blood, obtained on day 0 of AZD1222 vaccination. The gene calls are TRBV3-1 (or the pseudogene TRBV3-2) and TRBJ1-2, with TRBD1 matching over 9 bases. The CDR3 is CASSHRTGDGYTF. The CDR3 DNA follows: TGTGCCAGCAGCCACCGGACAGGGGACGGCTACACCTTC.